This passage covers 5 T cell receptor beta chains from one sample sequenced in a study of T cells after yellow fever vaccination. TCRdb re-analysed the 5' RACE reads in MiXCR, keeping a single row per CDR3 protein. The table records about 130,000 distinct CDR3 sequences, about 8.8% of them present only once. Sample: CD8+ T cells sorted from PBMCs, taken on the day of the yellow fever booster vaccination. These receptors were taken from a man between 18 and 29 years old who received the YFV17D yellow fever vaccine.

This clonotype was seen repeatedly, ten times or more. The genes are TRBV11-2 and TRBJ2-1; tentative D call: TRBD2 (5 bases). The CDR3 spans 13 residues. The germline V and J ends were trimmed by 1 base and 4 bases, with 5 bases remaining between them. Germline-derived CDR1 and CDR2 are SGHAT and FQNNGV. The CDR3 bases are TGTGCCAGCAGCTTAGTAGCGTACAATGAGCAGTTCTTC. Encoded protein: CASSLVAYNEQFF.

This clonotype has a handful of counts. V usage is TRBV5-1 and J usage is TRBJ2-1, with 9 nucleotides matching TRBD2. CDR3 length equals 17 residues. J was trimmed by 0 bases and V by 2 bases; bases with no gene match: 6. The V gene's germline CDR1 is SGHRS and CDR2 YFSETQ. CDR3 protein: CASSFTSGSGSYNEQFF. The CDR3 DNA sequence: TGCGCCAGCAGCTTCACTAGCGGGTCCGGCTCCTACAATGAGCAGTTCTTC.

J is TRBJ2-3 and V is TRBV12-3 or TRBV12-4, with D tentatively TRBD2 (5 bases). V gave up 3 bases and J gave up 7 bases, with 11 bases separating them. The CDR3 has 13 amino acids. CDR3 residues: CASSFGGPYTQYF. DNA of the CDR3: TGTGCCAGCAGTTTCGGCGGGCCGTATACGCAGTATTTT.

A few counts support this clonotype. The chain carries TRBV6-2 or TRBV6-3 and TRBJ2-6, with D maybe TRBD1 (6 bases). CDR1 is MNHEY and CDR2 is SVGEGT in the germline V gene. This CDR3 comprises 15 residues. V was shortened by 8 bases and J by 0 bases, with 11 bases between the two germline ends. The CDR3 coding sequence is TGTGCCAGCCGTTGGACAGCCTCTGGGGCCAACGTCCTGACTTTC. It translates to CASRWTASGANVLTF.

Here the CDR3 DNA reads TGCGCCAGCAGCCAAGAGGTCAGTAGTCAGCCCCAGCATTTT. Translated, it gives CASSQEVSSQPQHF. This sequence joins TRBV4-1 and TRBJ1-5, with D hard to call. Germline V lookup: CDR1 MGHRA, CDR2 YSYEKL. The CDR3 contains 14 residues. Trimming took off 0 bases at V and 6 bases at J, with 9 bases between the two ends.